This T cell receptor (beta chain) stems from a study of shared clonotypes between healthy human individuals. Study summary: The plates for each donor numbered three CD4 naive, three CD4 memory, two CD8 naive and one CD8 memory. Study-wide results and caveats: How much donors shared clonotypes was expected to be affected by sequencing depth.

Notes on this clone: The antigen is undetermined.

V dropped 2 bases and J dropped 5; count of bases not matched to a gene: 6. CDR1 is SGHAT, CDR2 FQNNGV, per germline. This CDR3 is 16 amino acids long. CD8 memory merged CD45RO+ cells and CCR7-negative CD45RA+ TemRA cells into one population. Genomic DNA (from each subset) was split evenly across several immunoSEQ plates. Clones were sequenced by immunoSEQ multiplex PCR, and TCRdb holds only the in-frame ones, with some missing. This repertoire shows roughly 410,000 clones, about 96% found once; its top ten account for 0.32%. The receptor was isolated from a man aged 25-45 years in good health. The sample taken for sequencing was memory CD8+ T cells sorted from blood. Regarding subset: CD45RO+ cells pooled with CCR7-negative TemRA cells. The rearrangement uses TRBV11-2 and TRBJ2-1; 10 bases fit TRBD2. The CDR3 loop is CASSLLAGASDNEQFF. In nucleotides, the CDR3 is TGTGCCAGCAGCTTACTAGCGGGAGCCAGCGACAATGAGCAGTTCTTC. Full variable domain (remainder filled in from reference TRBV11-2 and TRBJ2-1): EAGVAQSPRYKIIEKRQSVAFWCNPISGHATLYWYQQILGQGPKLLIQFQNNGVVDDSQLPKDRFSAERLKGVDSTLKIQPAKLEDSAVYLCASSLLAGASDNEQFFGPGTRLTVL.